A selection of T cell receptor beta chains follows, all from one sample in a study of response to subunit inactivated influenza vaccine. TCRdb independently ran MiXCR on the RT-PCR reads; one entry per CDR3 protein. The profile covers hundreds of thousands of distinct CDR3 sequences, with approximately 14% appearing a single time and around 6.5% taken by the ten largest. The sample in question was PBMCs from blood, obtained roughly 2 weeks before vaccination. The source of these receptors is a man in his fifties who received an inactivated influenza vaccine. The CDR3 runs from the conserved cysteine through the conserved F or W. D genes are given only for firm matches. Rows give clone size only sometimes, using once, few, many, or a class for an expanded clone.

>TRBJ2-2|NA|TRBV15|15|TRBD1
CATSDYRGPGWELFF
TGTGCCACCAGCGATTACAGGGGCCCGGGGTGGGAGCTGTTTTTT
>TRBJ1-1|NA|TRBV6-6|13|TRBD1
CASSTGTGSEAFF
TGTGCCAGCAGTACAGGGACAGGTTCTGAAGCTTTCTTT
>TRBJ1-2|many|TRBV20-1|13|NA
CSARRDTNYGYTF
TGCAGTGCTAGAAGGGACACCAACTATGGCTACACCTTC
>TRBJ1-2|NA|TRBV27|14|TRBD1
CASAPRQGRLGYTF
TGTGCCAGCGCGCCCCGACAGGGCAGGTTGGGCTACACCTTC
>TRBJ2-7|NA|TRBV14|17|NA
CASSQRWTADYSYEQYF
TGTGCCAGCAGCCAGAGATGGACAGCCGATTACTCCTACGAGCAGTACTTC
>TRBJ2-7|NA|TRBV24-1|14|TRBD1
CATNPGQGAYEQYF
TGTGCCACCAACCCGGGACAGGGGGCCTACGAGCAGTACTTC
>TRBJ1-2|few|TRBV20-1|14|TRBD1
CSARDATGSDGYTF
TGCAGTGCTAGAGATGCGACAGGGTCGGATGGCTACACCTTC
>TRBJ2-7|NA|TRBV7-2|14|NA
CASSLNRVYYEQYF
TGTGCCAGCAGCTTAAACAGGGTCTACTACGAGCAGTACTTC
>TRBJ2-2|NA|TRBV7-9|15|NA
CASSSGQPGAGELFF
TGTGCCAGCAGCTCCGGACAGCCTGGTGCCGGGGAGCTGTTTTTT
>TRBJ2-3|NA|TRBV29-1|15|TRBD2
CSVRLLAVGTDTQYF
TGCAGCGTTCGCTTACTAGCGGTCGGGACAGATACGCAGTATTTT
>TRBJ2-7|NA|TRBV5-5|14|TRBD1
CASSLTPNRGEQYF
TGTGCCAGCAGCTTGACACCAAACAGGGGCGAGCAGTACTTC
>TRBJ2-1|many|TRBV5-1|15|TRBD2
CASSLAAGAYNEQFF
TGCGCCAGCAGCTTGGCCGCGGGGGCCTACAATGAGCAGTTCTTC
>TRBJ2-6|NA|TRBV12-3/TRBV12-4|14|NA
CASSRDTGANVLTF
TGTGCCAGCAGTCGGGACACTGGGGCCAACGTCCTGACTTTC
>TRBJ1-6|NA|TRBV30|15|NA
CAWSVVGTRNSPLHF
TGTGCCTGGAGTGTGGTTGGGACACGTAATTCACCCCTCCACTTT
>TRBJ2-7|NA|TRBV10-3|13|NA
CAISDGGSYEQYF
TGTGCCATCAGTGACGGGGGATCCTACGAGCAGTACTTC
>TRBJ2-1|few|TRBV4-2|13|NA
CASSQDRLDEQFF
TGTGCCAGCAGCCAAGATCGGCTAGACGAGCAGTTCTTC
>TRBJ2-4|few|TRBV2|13|NA
CASSVGGRDIQYF
TGTGCCAGCAGTGTAGGGGGACGGGACATTCAGTACTTC
>TRBJ2-1|few|TRBV4-1|16|TRBD1
CASSQAEGTGYNEQFF
TGCGCCAGCAGCCAAGCCGAGGGGACAGGCTACAATGAGCAGTTCTTC
>TRBJ2-1|NA|TRBV4-3|13|TRBD1
CASSHRTGDEQFF
TGCGCCAGCAGCCACCGCACAGGGGATGAGCAGTTCTTC
>TRBJ2-3|NA|TRBV5-8|15|NA
CASSLAVEPIYTQYF
TGTGCCAGCAGCTTGGCGGTAGAGCCGATATATACGCAGTATTTT
>TRBJ2-3|NA|TRBV29-1|13|TRBD2
CSVDTSGGGQQYF
TGCAGCGTTGACACTAGCGGGGGGGGTCAGCAGTATTTT
>TRBJ1-2|few|TRBV24-1|17|TRBD1
CATSDQNAGQTNYGYTF
TGTGCCACCAGTGACCAAAACGCGGGACAGACTAACTATGGCTACACCTTC
>TRBJ2-3|NA|TRBV24-1|16|TRBD1
CATSGPGTGITDTQYF
TGTGCCACCAGTGGTCCCGGGACAGGGATCACAGATACGCAGTATTTT
>TRBJ2-1|NA|TRBV11-2|16|NA
CASSFTRRGSYNEQFF
TGTGCCAGCAGCTTTACCCGCAGGGGCTCCTACAATGAGCAGTTCTTC
>TRBJ1-5|NA|TRBV12-3/TRBV12-4|14|TRBD1
CASRGTAANQPQHF
TGTGCCAGCAGGGGGACAGCCGCCAATCAGCCCCAGCATTTT
>TRBJ1-3|few|TRBV18|13|NA
CASSREVSDTIYF
TGTGCCAGCTCACGAGAAGTTTCGGACACCATATATTTT
>TRBJ2-6|NA|TRBV4-3|16|NA
CASSQDRPAGANVLTF
TGCGCCAGCAGCCAAGATCGGCCAGCTGGGGCCAACGTCCTGACTTTC
>TRBJ2-7|NA|TRBV12-3/TRBV12-4|15|NA
CASSPGETGIGEQYF
TGTGCCAGCAGCCCCGGGGAAACAGGGATTGGCGAGCAGTACTTC
>TRBJ1-6|few|TRBV14|14|TRBD1
CASSHRDRNSPLHF
TGTGCCAGCAGCCACCGGGACAGGAATTCACCCCTCCACTTT
>TRBJ2-7|NA|TRBV5-1|16|TRBD1
CASSVHPETGGSEQYF
TGCGCCAGCAGCGTCCACCCGGAGACAGGGGGGTCCGAGCAGTACTTC
>TRBJ2-1|many|TRBV20-1|15|TRBD2
CSARDSRLAGAEQFF
TGCAGTGCTAGAGATTCCCGGCTAGCGGGAGCTGAGCAGTTCTTC
>TRBJ2-5|NA|TRBV7-2|14|NA
CASSFMGGQETQYF
TGTGCCAGCAGCTTCATGGGGGGCCAAGAGACCCAGTACTTC
>TRBJ1-4|many|TRBV20-1|13|NA
CSARGQGTEKLFF
TGCAGTGCCCGCGGGCAGGGCACTGAAAAACTGTTTTTT
>TRBJ2-3|NA|TRBV5-1|16|NA
CASSTGTPIRADTQYF
TGCGCCAGCAGCACCGGGACACCCATCAGGGCAGATACGCAGTATTTT
>TRBJ2-7|NA|TRBV10-3|13|NA
CAIRISMAYEQYF
TGTGCCATCAGGATCTCGATGGCCTACGAGCAGTACTTC
>TRBJ2-1|NA|TRBV20-1|14|TRBD2
CSAQGLAGAIEQFF
TGCAGTGCTCAAGGACTAGCGGGAGCAATTGAGCAGTTCTTC
>TRBJ2-2|NA|TRBV11-2|15|NA
CASSLVHTNTGELFF
TGTGCCAGCAGCTTAGTGCATACGAACACCGGGGAGCTGTTTTTT
>TRBJ1-1|NA|TRBV20-1|16|NA
CSARGQGGIMNTEAFF
TGCAGTGCTAGAGGACAAGGGGGGATTATGAACACTGAAGCTTTCTTT
>TRBJ2-1|few|TRBV20-1|16|TRBD1
CSASSFRTGARNEQFF
TGCAGTGCTAGTAGTTTTAGGACAGGGGCTCGGAATGAGCAGTTCTTC
>TRBJ2-7|NA|TRBV7-2|14|NA
CASGGGGPPYEQYF
TGTGCCAGTGGCGGCGGGGGCCCGCCGTATGAGCAGTACTTC
>TRBJ2-2|NA|TRBV11-2|15|TRBD2
CASSSTREGTGELFF
TGTGCCAGCAGCTCAACCAGGGAGGGCACCGGGGAGCTGTTTTTT
>TRBJ2-3|many|TRBV15|15|TRBD1
CATSTGQDRADTQYF
TGTGCCACCAGCACTGGACAGGATCGCGCAGATACGCAGTATTTT
>TRBJ1-2|NA|TRBV6-1|18|NA
CASSPRRIPGGREYGYTF
TGTGCCAGCAGTCCTAGAAGGATTCCTGGAGGCAGGGAATATGGCTACACCTTC
>TRBJ2-7|NA|TRBV6-2/TRBV6-3|15|TRBD1
CASSYRGQGGDEQYF
TGTGCCAGCAGTTACCGGGGACAGGGGGGCGACGAGCAGTACTTC
>TRBJ2-7|few|TRBV20-1|14|NA
CSARGGPSSYEQYF
TGCAGTGCTAGGGGGGGGCCGAGCTCCTACGAGCAGTACTTC
>TRBJ1-1|NA|TRBV9|14|NA
CASSVGRASTEAFF
TGTGCCAGCAGCGTCGGCAGGGCCAGCACTGAAGCTTTCTTT
>TRBJ2-3|NA|TRBV4-1|15|NA
CASRTWGGSTDTQYF
TGCGCCAGCAGGACCTGGGGGGGCTCCACAGATACGCAGTATTTT
>TRBJ2-7|many|TRBV5-6|14|TRBD1
CASSLQQGTYEQYF
TGTGCCAGCAGCTTGCAACAGGGGACCTACGAGCAGTACTTC
>TRBJ2-1|NA|TRBV18|13|NA
CASSPDTNNEQFF
TGTGCCAGCTCACCAGACACGAACAATGAGCAGTTCTTC
>TRBJ2-3|NA|TRBV4-2|16|NA
CASSQDFGGFTDTQYF
TGTGCCAGCAGCCAAGATTTTGGAGGTTTCACAGATACGCAGTATTTT